The 16 T cell receptor beta chains listed next were all sequenced from one sample in a study of blood T cell repertoires in COVID-19. Profiled with immunoSEQ multiplex PCR; TCRdb holds only in-frame clones, not every one. The repertoire holds 130,000 or so clones, with roughly 82% as singletons. Sequenced input: peripheral blood. Receptors were obtained from a human donor in a cohort sampled during active COVID-19.

The rearrangement uses TRBV5-1 and TRBJ1-5; 12 bases fit TRBD1. In germline, CDR1 is SGHRS, CDR2 YFSETQ. CDR3 length: 16 residues. V shed 1 base and J 7 bases; nucleotides not matched to a gene: 6. The CDR3 region is CASSLSGTGGGQPQHF. CDR3 coding DNA: TGCGCCAGCAGCTTGTCCGGGACAGGGGGCGGGCAGCCCCAGCATTTT.

This chain connects TRBV5-4 to TRBJ2-1; 10 nucleotides align to TRBD2. The CDR3 totals 17 residues. V shed 1 base and J 5 bases; nucleotides not matched to a gene: 9. The germline V gene has CDR1 SGHNT and CDR2 YYREEE (reference sequence). The CDR3 DNA sequence: TGTGCCAGCAGCTTGTTCTTAGCGGGGGGCCTTAACAATGAGCAGTTCTTC. Translating it yields CASSLFLAGGLNNEQFF.

The gene calls are TRBV27 and TRBJ2-1, with TRBD2 matching over 12 bases. Germline loops: CDR1 MNHEY, CDR2 SMNVEV (reference sequence). This CDR3 comprises 15 residues. V shed 6 bases and J 10 bases; nucleotides not matched to a gene: 10. The CDR3 sequence is CASRLKIGTSGEQFF. In DNA form, the CDR3 reads TGTGCCAGCAGGCTTAAAATTGGGACTAGCGGGGAGCAGTTCTTC.

This clone was seen a single time. The V call is TRBV28, the J call TRBJ1-2; the match to TRBD1 covers 7 bases. Germline V gene lookup returns CDR1 MDHEN and CDR2 SYDVKM. The CDR3 runs 13 residues. The ends lost 5 bases at V and 4 bases at J; junction bases unmatched: 4. The CDR3 DNA is TGTGCCAGCAGTGTGGGACAGTTCTATGGCTACACCTTC. It is translated as CASSVGQFYGYTF.

The chain employs TRBV29-1 and TRBJ2-1, with 9 bases fitting TRBD2. This CDR3 region has 12 residues. With 5 bases clipped from V and 7 bases from J, the junction kept 3 bases outside the gene matches. Germline CDR1 and CDR2: SQVTM and ANQGSEA. The CDR3 coding sequence is TGCAGCGTTAGCGGGGGGACGAATGAGCAGTTCTTC. Residues: CSVSGGTNEQFF.

The rearrangement uses TRBV5-6 and TRBJ2-3; unclear D gene. The CDR3 length is 12 residues. Germline V gene lookup returns CDR1 SGHDT and CDR2 YYEEEE. The V and J ends lost 2 bases and 3 bases respectively, with 4 bases between them. DNA for the CDR3: TGTGCCAGCAGCTTCGGTACAGATACGCAGTATTTT. Amino acids: CASSFGTDTQYF.

The J gene is TRBJ2-5, the V gene TRBV5-6; no reliable D call. Per the germline V gene, CDR1 is SGHDT and CDR2 is YYEEEE. V lost 0 bases, J lost 5 bases, and 5 bases lay in between. The CDR3 is made up of 12 amino acids. The CDR3 loop is CASSLVDETQYF. CDR3 DNA sequence: TGTGCCAGCAGCTTGGTAGATGAGACCCAGTACTTC.

This clone was seen a single time. V usage is TRBV6-2 or TRBV6-3 and J usage is TRBJ2-7; possible D gene TRBD2, 6 bases. Trimming left V 4 bases short and J 0 bases short, with 13 bases between. This CDR3 spans 15 amino acids. Germline assignment: CDR1 MNHEY and CDR2 SVGEGT. The CDR3 here is CASSWGFGGSYEQYF. The CDR3 DNA reads TGTGCCAGCAGTTGGGGTTTCGGGGGCTCCTACGAGCAGTACTTC.

This chain uses TRBV6-1 with TRBJ2-2; D possibly corresponds to TRBD1 (5 bases). Per germline, CDR1 MNHNS and CDR2 SASEGT. Trimming took 2 bases from V and 6 from J, leaving 10 bases between them. This CDR3 spans 14 amino acids. CDR3 residues: CASSEMTVAGELFF. CDR3 coding DNA: TGTGCCAGCAGTGAAATGACAGTCGCCGGGGAGCTGTTTTTT.

This clone was counted only a few times. The chain couples TRBV3-1 (or the pseudogene TRBV3-2) to TRBJ1-3; a possible D gene is TRBD1 (6 bases). The CDR3 runs 14 residues. V shed 4 bases and J shed 0 bases, with 7 bases lying between them. The germline V gene encodes CDR1 LGHDT and CDR2 YNNKEL (reference sequence). CDR3 in amino acids: CASSRQVSGNTIYF. The DNA of the CDR3 is TGTGCCAGCAGCCGACAGGTCTCTGGAAACACCATATATTTT.

The chain carries TRBV5-6 and TRBJ2-7; tentative D call: TRBD2 (6 bases). The CDR3 length is 12 residues. Trimming left V 3 bases short and J 7 bases short, with 11 bases between. Germline CDR1 SGHDT, CDR2 YYEEEE. This CDR3 reads CASSWGGGEQYF. CDR3 DNA: TGTGCCAGCAGCTGGGGAGGAGGGGAGCAGTACTTC.

This chain connects TRBV5-1 to TRBJ1-6; no definite D call. Trimming removed 1 base from V and 7 bases from J, with 6 bases in between. This CDR3 contains 13 residues. The germline gives CDR1 SGHRS, CDR2 YFSETQ. The CDR3 DNA follows: TGCGCCAGCAGCTTGATGAGGAATTCACCCCTCCACTTT. This encodes CASSLMRNSPLHF. The full variable domain, with the rest looked up from reference TRBV5-1 and TRBJ1-6, is KAGVTQTPRYLIKTRGQQVTLSCSPISGHRSVSWYQQTPGQGLQFLFEYFSETQRNKGNFPGRFSGRQFSNSRSEMNVSTLELGDSALYLCASSLMRNSPLHFGNGTRLTVT.

This clone was observed once. The rearrangement joins TRBV5-1 to TRBJ2-1; maybe TRBD2 (8 bases). V was pared by 0 bases and J by 2 bases, with 18 bases between. The germline V gene has CDR1 SGHRS and CDR2 YFSETQ. This CDR3 is built from 18 residues. The CDR3 DNA sequence: TGCGCCAGCAGCTTGGAGGTTCCGGGAGGGGGCGCCTACAATGAGCAGTTCTTC. As protein: CASSLEVPGGGAYNEQFF.

This clone has a count of ten or more. The rearrangement uses TRBV7-8 and TRBJ2-3, with TRBD2 identical over 8 bases. Germline V CDR1 and CDR2: SGHVS, FQNEAQ. This CDR3 has 15 amino acids. The junction had 7 bases not matched to a gene; V was cut back by 5 bases and J by 3 bases. The CDR3 DNA reads as TGTGCCAGCAGCCCCATGGCGGGGGGAACAGATACGCAGTATTTT. Translated: CASSPMAGGTDTQYF.

In its sample, this clone was seen once. V is TRBV28 and J is TRBJ2-7; a possible D gene is TRBD1 (7 bases). The V gene lost 10 bases and the J gene lost 3 bases, with 22 bases spanning the gap. Germline CDR1 reads MDHEN; CDR2 reads SYDVKM. This CDR3 is built from 15 residues. The CDR3: CAKSGARDRLYEQYF. The DNA of the CDR3 is TGTGCCAAATCGGGAGCCCGGGACAGACTCTACGAGCAGTACTTC.

Here the CDR3 DNA reads TGTGCCAGCAGCTTAGGGACAGGGGCAGGAAATTCACCCCTCCACTTT. Translated: CASSLGTGAGNSPLHF. The chain is built from TRBV7-9 and TRBJ1-6; 9 bases line up with TRBD1. CDR3 length: 16 residues. Germline lookup yields CDR1 SEHNR and CDR2 FQNEAQ (reference sequence). V trimming: 1 base; J trimming: 7 bases; junction bases outside the gene matches: 5.